This TCR beta chain comes out of a study of CD8 T cells in Susac syndrome (dated by TCRdb to the late 2010s). About the study as a whole: Of the Susac syndrome patients who were sequenced, roughly 6 had clinically active disease and roughly eight were in clinical remission. The clonality of the CD8+ T cell repertoire was compared across approximately 12 healthy donors, some 14 Susac syndrome patients and 15 multiple sclerosis patients. At the time of blood withdrawal, Susac syndrome patients were either therapy-naive, taking corticosteroids (with some also receiving IVIg), or on IVIg alone. Repertoire sequencing was used to test whether CD8+ T cell activation and differentiation in Susac syndrome was antigen driven.

The paper as a whole reports these results and caveats: Looking at Susac-specific public clones, the researchers identified about 15 in the total CD8+ repertoire and 4 or 5 in the CD8+ TEMRA repertoire. Clonal expansion was seen in Susac syndrome CD8+ repertoires, peaking in CD8+ TEMRA cells and being greater in clinically active patients than in remitting ones. The number of individuals in the TCR sequencing and HLA analysis was recognized as being relatively small.

In the case of this clonotype: It has no known antigen specificity. The input lacks base qualities; no much larger clone sits a single base away.

The CDR3 runs 15 residues from the cysteine to the phenylalanine. Only the CDR3 DNA is retained, 45 bases long and in frame from the first base. In the germline V gene, CDR1 corresponds to MNHNS and CDR2 to SASEGT. Trimming removed 5 bases from V and 5 bases from J; the gene matches leave 5 bases unexplained. RNA was extracted using the RNeasy kit, and about 0.45 to 1 microgram was reverse transcribed with random hexamers. TCR beta CDR3 regions were amplified with the immunoSEQ multiplex PCR assay covering 54 Vbeta and 13 Jbeta segments. Bias from PCR amplification was corrected by using a synthetic template baseline for primer optimization and for computational correction. The source study handled its data this way. Only productive sequences were kept, with reads annotated to V, D and J genes according to IMGT and analyzed in immunoSEQ Analyzer. To calculate clonality, Shannon entropy was normalized by log2 of the number of productive unique sequences and then subtracted from one. Public and private clones were assessed among the 100 most prevalent clones of each patient and control. A clone was defined as Susac-specific if it was absent from the healthy and MS cohorts, from some 1,100 published viral clones and from other ImmuneACCESS disease sequences. Using fastp trimming at Q25 and MiXCR clonotype assembly, TCRdb reanalyzed the public sequencing data and kept in-frame beta chains. Every entry covers one CDR3 protein and lists the most common genes and DNA from its rows. The V and J calls shown here were made by TCRdb, not taken from the authors' results. For this sample the table gives around 80,000 distinct CDR3 sequences, of which approximately 93% were detected only once. The ten largest clones capture roughly 0.45% of the sample.

High-throughput TCR beta sequencing profiled peripheral blood CD8+ and CD4+ T cells from healthy donors, Susac syndrome patients and multiple sclerosis patients. The Susac syndrome patients fulfilled recently defined diagnostic criteria for definite or probable disease. CD8+ TEMRA cells were enriched by FACS, while bulk CD8+ and CD4+ T cells were purified by magnetic negative isolation. Blood was collected in EDTA tubes and processed within 24 hours, with PBMCs isolated through density gradient centrifugation. PBMCs intended for TCR sequencing were cryopreserved in liquid nitrogen and were subsequently thawed in a 37 degrees C water bath. The sorted or isolated CD4+, CD8+ and CD8+ TEMRA cells reached a purity of at least 90%.

This clonotype was obtained from a human donor with Susac syndrome. Recombination linked TRBV6-1 to TRBJ2-3; 12 central nucleotides agree with TRBD2. Specimen: CD8+ T cells from PBMCs. The CDR3 region: CASSRLAGAQDTQYF. Read as DNA, the sequence is TGTGCCAGCAGTCGACTAGCGGGAGCCCAAGATACGCAGTATTTT.